The next 17 T cell receptor beta chains were all read from a single sample in a study of shared clonotypes between healthy human individuals. The protocol was immunoSEQ multiplex PCR, while the TCRdb copy is restricted to in-frame clones and leaves out a portion. The table has roughly 2.6 million clones, 90% to 95% seen once. Input material: naive CD4+ T cells sorted from blood. The sample's subset: CD45RA+ positively selected. The receptor set was obtained from a man younger than 35 in good health.

With respect to this clone: The sample carries other DNA sequences with the same CDR3. This rearrangement joins TRBV2 to TRBJ1-1; D is unclear. Trimming stripped 4 bases from V and 0 bases from J, with 3 bases between. Germline CDR1 and CDR2: SNHLY and FYNNEI. This CDR3 is 12 amino acids long. This CDR3 reads CASSVLNTEAFF. The CDR3 coding sequence is TGTGCCAGCAGTGTTCTGAACACTGAAGCTTTCTTT. The variable domain in full, completed from reference TRBV2 and TRBJ1-1, reads EPEVTQTPSHQVTQMGQEVILRCVPISNHLYFYWYRQILGQKVEFLVSFYNNEISEKSEIFDDQFSVERPDGSNFTLKIRSTKLEDSAMYFCASSVLNTEAFFGQGTRLTVV.

The genes are TRBV2 and TRBJ1-5; D gene ambiguous. The CDR3 has 14 amino acids. V lost 1 base and J 4 bases, leaving 8 bases between the germline ends. Germline assignment: CDR1 SNHLY and CDR2 FYNNEI. The CDR3 here is CASSEETLNQPQHF. The CDR3 nucleotides are TGTGCCAGCAGTGAAGAGACATTGAATCAGCCCCAGCATTTT.

The rearrangement joins TRBV30 to TRBJ2-5; D remains unclear. TRBJ2-7 matches the DNA end more closely, so the J call is doubtful. Germline CDR1 is GTSNPN and CDR2 is SVGIG (reference sequence). CDR3 length: 14 residues. The CDR3 DNA reads as TGTGCCTGGAGTGTGGGGTTGGGCCCCTACGAGCAGTACTTC. Its protein is CAWSVGLGPYEQYF.

The chain has TRBV2 and TRBJ1-6; 10 bases line up with TRBD1. Germline assignment: CDR1 SNHLY and CDR2 FYNNEI. This CDR3 is built from 16 residues. V lost 7 bases and J lost 4; bases outside the gene matches: 7. This CDR3 reads CASTSGQGTYNSPLHF. For the CDR3, the DNA is TGTGCCAGCACTTCGGGACAGGGGACGTATAATTCACCCCTCCACTTT.

This chain joins TRBV14 and TRBJ2-5; TRBD1 or TRBD2 may be the D gene (5 bases each). Trimming took 3 bases from V and 5 from J, leaving 16 bases between them. The CDR3 runs 15 residues. Germline V gene lookup returns CDR1 SGHDN and CDR2 FVKESK. The chain's CDR3 is CASSQARGVLETQYF. The CDR3 coding sequence is TGTGCCAGCAGCCAGGCGAGGGGTGTCTTGGAGACCCAGTACTTC.

The chain couples TRBV29-1 to TRBJ2-3, with unresolved D. The CDR3 has 14 amino acids. Germline loops: CDR1 SQVTM, CDR2 ANQGSEA. Trimming cost V 0 bases and J 3 bases, with 10 bases left between them. The chain's CDR3 is CSVEEWAATDTQYF. CDR3 bases: TGCAGCGTTGAAGAGTGGGCAGCAACAGATACGCAGTATTTT.

V gene TRBV4-1 combines with J gene TRBJ2-3, with D perhaps assigned TRBD1 or TRBD2 (7 bases each). CDR3 length: 17 residues. Germline V CDR1 and CDR2: MGHRA, YSYEKL. The germline V and J ends were trimmed by 1 base and 0 bases, with 14 bases remaining between them. CDR3 sequence: CASSQGSGGGSTDTQYF. The DNA of the CDR3 is TGCGCCAGCAGCCAAGGATCAGGGGGGGGGAGCACAGATACGCAGTATTTT.

V is TRBV5-5 and J is TRBJ1-5; D not resolved. This CDR3 has 16 amino acids. V was trimmed by 3 bases and J by 1 base, leaving 14 bases between them. Germline CDR1 reads SGHKS; CDR2 reads YYEKEE (reference sequence). CDR3: CASSSSPGLSNQPQHF. The DNA of the CDR3 is TGTGCCAGCAGCTCCAGCCCGGGGTTGAGCAATCAGCCCCAGCATTTT.

The rearrangement links TRBV28 to TRBJ1-2; 7 bases fit TRBD1. The CDR3 sequence is 13 residues long. The ends lost 6 bases at V and 8 bases at J; junction bases unmatched: 9. In germline, CDR1 is MDHEN, CDR2 SYDVKM. This CDR3 reads CASRPGTVYGYTF. DNA of the CDR3: TGTGCCAGCAGACCCGGGACAGTCTACGGCTACACCTTC.

This clone was seen only a few times. The chain is built from TRBV29-1 and TRBJ1-1; D uncertain. V lost 2 bases and J 1 base, leaving 11 bases between the germline ends. CDR1 and CDR2 from the germline V gene are SQVTM and ANQGSEA. The CDR3 is 14 residues long. The CDR3 loop is CSVERRLENTEAFF. As DNA, the CDR3 is TGCAGCGTTGAACGTCGCCTGGAGAACACTGAAGCTTTCTTT.

This sequence joins TRBV30 and TRBJ1-3; D remains ambiguous. Germline V lookup: CDR1 GTSNPN, CDR2 SVGIG (reference sequence). V lost 1 base and J 2 bases, leaving 12 bases between the germline ends. This CDR3 comprises 15 residues. CDR3 coding DNA: TGTGCCTGGAGTGAGAGGGTCCGGGCTGGAAACACCATATATTTT. Its translation is CAWSERVRAGNTIYF.

The gene calls are TRBV10-1 and TRBJ2-3; TRBD1 might be the D (6 bases). The CDR3 has 14 residues. Germline V lookup: CDR1 WNHNN, CDR2 SYGVQD (reference sequence). Trimming left V 6 bases short and J 3 bases short, with 13 bases between. The CDR3 nucleotides read TGCGCCAGCAGCCATGTGGGGGCAACAGATACGCAGTATTTT. Protein product: CASSHVGATDTQYF.

The gene calls are TRBV5-8 and TRBJ2-3, with 7 bases aligning to TRBD1. Germline-derived CDR1 and CDR2 are SGHTS and YDEGEE. This CDR3 has 16 amino acids. The V segment lost 3 bases and the J segment 1 base; nucleotides outside the gene matches: 8. The CDR3 is CASSSSLGTGTDTQYF. CDR3 coding DNA: TGTGCCAGCAGCTCCAGCCTTGGGACAGGCACAGATACGCAGTATTTT.

The rearrangement joins TRBV9 to TRBJ2-3; a weak D match, TRBD2 (5 bases). The CDR3 loop spans 12 amino acids. The V gene's germline CDR1 is SGDLS and CDR2 YYNGEE. The V and J ends lost 6 bases and 3 bases respectively, with 8 bases between them. This chain's CDR3 is CASNPGTDTQYF. The CDR3 DNA reads as TGTGCCAGCAATCCGGGAACAGATACGCAGTATTTT. The whole variable domain, remainder taken from reference TRBV9 and TRBJ2-3, is DSGVTQTPKHLITATGQRVTLRCSPRSGDLSVYWYQQSLDQGLQFLIQYYNGEERAKGNILERFSAQQFPDLHSELNLSSLELGDSALYFCASNPGTDTQYFGPGTRLTVL.

Concerning this clone: The same CDR3 can be traced to other DNA sequences in this sample. V gene TRBV20-1 combines with J gene TRBJ2-7; D remains unclear. V shed 3 bases and J shed 3 bases, with 6 bases lying between them. CDR1 DFQATT and CDR2 SNEGSKA come from the germline V gene (reference sequence). The CDR3 extends over 11 amino acids. The CDR3 DNA sequence: TGCAGTGCTAGTGGGGACTACGAGCAGTACTTC. It codes for CSASGDYEQYF.

The J gene is TRBJ2-7, the V gene TRBV5-1; no firm D call. This CDR3 is 18 amino acids long. Germline CDR1 and CDR2: SGHRS and YFSETQ. The ends were cut back, 0 bases at V and 2 bases at J, with 21 bases in the middle. The CDR3 here is CASSLAYPVVGQAYEQYF. In DNA form, the CDR3 reads TGCGCCAGCAGCTTGGCTTACCCGGTCGTTGGGCAGGCCTACGAGCAGTACTTC.

This chain joins TRBV4-1 and TRBJ1-3; 8 bases match TRBD1. The CDR3 totals 16 residues. Per the germline V gene, CDR1 is MGHRA and CDR2 is YSYEKL. The V and J ends lost 1 base and 4 bases, in that order; junction bases with no gene match: 6. The CDR3 is CASSQVQGAVGNTIYF. CDR3 DNA: TGCGCCAGCAGCCAAGTCCAGGGGGCGGTGGGAAACACCATATATTTT.